Following are 16 T cell receptor beta chains from one sample sequenced in a study of T cell clonotyping in hematopoietic cell transplantation (dated by TCRdb to about 2021). The library came from the immunoSEQ multiplex PCR assay. Sourced from immuneACCESS, this table was stored by TCRdb with only in-frame sequences that have V and J called. A share of the clones is absent; for the studies checked, an unresolved V gene accounts for under half, and the remainder has no known explanation. The sample table holds about 36,000 clones, of which 75% to 90% were seen once. Approximately 2% of the sample lies in the top ten. Sequencing was carried out using peripheral blood mononuclear cells. The receptors come from a middle-aged woman in good health. Some clones in this sample may be carry-over from other donors' samples.

The gene calls are TRBV27 and TRBJ1-1; possible D gene TRBD1, 6 bases. The length of the CDR3 is 18 residues. Trimming removed 5 bases at V and 6 bases at J, with 28 bases between. Germline V gene lookup returns CDR1 MNHEY and CDR2 SMNVEV (reference sequence). CDR3 coding DNA: TGTGCCAGCAGTCTCCGGGCCCCGACAGGAGTCGTAGAGGCTGAAGCTTTCTTT. This codes for CASSLRAPTGVVEAEAFF.

The J gene is TRBJ1-2, the V gene TRBV20-1; D remains unclear. Trimming took 1 base from V and 6 from J, leaving 6 bases between them. The CDR3 is made up of 11 amino acids. Looked up from germline, CDR1 is DFQATT and CDR2 is SNEGSKA (reference sequence). The CDR3, as DNA: TGCAGTGCTAGAGCGATAGATGGCTACACCTTC. It yields the protein CSARAIDGYTF.

CDR3: CASSWSGTSNEQYF. The CDR3 DNA reads as TGTGCCAGCAGCTGGTCCGGGACTAGCAACGAGCAGTACTTC. This rearrangement joins TRBV11-2 to TRBJ2-7, with TRBD2 matching over 9 bases. CDR3 length: 14 amino acids. With 4 bases clipped from V and 5 bases from J, the junction kept 6 bases outside the gene matches. Per germline, CDR1 SGHAT and CDR2 FQNNGV.

The chain combines TRBV23-1 with TRBJ1-2, with TRBD1 as a possible D gene (5 bases). TRBV23-1 qualifies as an ORF whose function is uncertain. Trimming took 0 bases from V and 7 from J, leaving 9 bases between them. The CDR3 loop spans 13 amino acids. The CDR3 loop reads CASSQSLRGGYTF. The CDR3 DNA reads TGCGCCAGCAGTCAATCGTTAAGGGGTGGCTACACCTTC.

The chain couples TRBV6-1 to TRBJ1-5; D is unclear. CDR1 is MNHNS and CDR2 is SASEGT in the germline V gene. The CDR3 totals 12 residues. Trimming removed 3 bases at V and 8 bases at J, with 8 bases between. This CDR3 reads CASSDYYEPQHF. The CDR3 nucleotides read TGTGCCAGCAGTGATTATTACGAGCCCCAGCATTTT.

The chain recombines TRBV25-1 with TRBJ1-3, with unresolved D. Trimming cost V 8 bases and J 0 bases, with 11 bases left between them. The germline CDR1 and CDR2 sequences are MGHDK and SYGVNS. CDR3 size: 14 residues. CDR3 bases: TGTGCCAGCGGATCCCCGAGCTCTGGAAACACCATATATTTT. Encoded protein: CASGSPSSGNTIYF.

The rearrangement links TRBV7-6 to TRBJ2-5; possibly TRBD2 for D (5 bases). The CDR3 spans 13 residues. V was clipped by 3 bases and J by 3 bases, with 8 bases between them. Germline V gene lookup returns CDR1 SGHVS and CDR2 FNYEAQ. The CDR3: CASSLRREETQYF. In DNA form, the CDR3 reads TGTGCCAGCAGCTTGCGGCGGGAAGAGACCCAGTACTTC.

The V and J genes are TRBV5-1 and TRBJ1-2; possibly TRBD1 for D (5 bases). Germline CDR1 is SGHRS and CDR2 is YFSETQ. CDR3 length equals 14 residues. Trimming pared 4 bases from V and 4 bases from J, leaving 14 bases between. The CDR3 here is CASSDPGPSYGYTF. CDR3 nucleotide sequence: TGCGCCAGCAGCGATCCGGGACCCTCCTATGGCTACACCTTC.

The chain uses TRBV2 and TRBJ1-2; the D is unclear. Germline V gene data show CDR1 as SNHLY and CDR2 as FYNNEI. Trimming took off 6 bases at V and 6 bases at J, with 8 bases between the two ends. The CDR3 is 11 residues long. This chain's CDR3 is CASRERNGYTF. CDR3 DNA sequence: TGTGCCAGCAGGGAAAGAAATGGCTACACCTTC.

The V gene is TRBV28, the J gene TRBJ1-5, with D tentatively TRBD1 (5 bases). The germline CDR1 and CDR2 sequences are MDHEN and SYDVKM. The CDR3 extends over 13 amino acids. The germline V and J ends were trimmed by 5 bases and 3 bases, with 8 bases remaining between them. This CDR3 is CASSAGSNQPQHF. The CDR3 region has the DNA TGTGCCAGCAGTGCAGGGTCCAATCAGCCCCAGCATTTT. The entire variable domain, with the rest obtained from reference TRBV28 and TRBJ1-5, is as follows: DVKVTQSSRYLVKRTGEKVFLECVQDMDHENMFWYRQDPGLGLRLIYFSYDVKMKEKGDIPEGYSVSREKKERFSLILESASTNQTSMYLCASSAGSNQPQHFGDGTRLSIL.

The chain carries TRBV28 and TRBJ1-2; 8 bases align to TRBD1. The J segment lost 7 bases and the V segment lost 5 bases, leaving 9 bases of the junction unmatched. CDR3 length: 14 residues. The germline CDR1 and CDR2 sequences are MDHEN and SYDVKM. The CDR3 coding sequence is TGTGCCAGCAGTACCGGGACAGGACTTATTGGCTACACCTTC. It codes for CASSTGTGLIGYTF.

The genes are TRBV7-9 and TRBJ2-3; D is unclear. The germline V gene has CDR1 SEHNR and CDR2 FQNEAQ (reference sequence). Deletions cut 6 bases from V and 6 bases from J, with 10 bases between. This CDR3 spans 12 amino acids. The DNA for the CDR3 is TGTGCCAGCAGTACCCAAGGGGATACGCAGTATTTT. Its translation is CASSTQGDTQYF.

The chain has TRBV7-9 and TRBJ1-5; 7 bases agree with TRBD1. The CDR3 consists of 15 residues. V shed 1 base and J 4 bases; nucleotides not matched to a gene: 4. CDR1 SEHNR and CDR2 FQNEAQ come from the germline V gene (reference sequence). The CDR3 sequence is CASSLGTGENQPQHF. CDR3 nucleotides: TGTGCCAGCAGCTTAGGGACAGGTGAAAATCAGCCCCAGCATTTT. Variable domain in full (rest from reference TRBV7-9 and TRBJ1-5): DTGVSQNPRHKITKRGQNVTFRCDPISEHNRLYWYRQTLGQGPEFLTYFQNEAQLEKSRLLSDRFSAERPKGSFSTLEIQRTEQGDSAMYLCASSLGTGENQPQHFGDGTRLSIL.

This CDR3 is CATIDRGPEKLFF. CDR3 DNA: TGTGCCACAATCGACAGGGGTCCGGAAAAACTGTTTTTT. V usage is TRBV19 and J usage is TRBJ1-4; 8 nucleotides align to TRBD1. Trimming removed 10 bases from V and 8 bases from J; junction bases left unmatched: 9. CDR1 is LNHDA, CDR2 SQIVND, per germline (reference sequence). There are 13 residues in the CDR3.

V usage is TRBV7-2 and J usage is TRBJ2-1, with D possibly being TRBD1 (6 bases). Germline V lookup: CDR1 SGHTA, CDR2 FQGNSA. Trimming left V 1 base short and J 4 bases short, with 11 bases between. The CDR3 length is 15 residues. CDR3 bases: TGTGCCAGCAGCTTAGGACAGGAAGGATACAATGAGCAGTTCTTC. This encodes CASSLGQEGYNEQFF.

This sequence joins TRBV9 and TRBJ1-5; 7 positions agree with TRBD1. Per the germline V gene, CDR1 is SGDLS and CDR2 is YYNGEE. V was clipped by 3 bases and J by 3 bases; unmatched bases: 6. CDR3 size: 15 residues. CDR3 sequence: CASSATGDYNQPQHF. For the CDR3, the DNA is TGTGCCAGCAGCGCCACAGGGGACTACAATCAGCCCCAGCATTTT.